The T cell receptor (beta chain) under discussion was sequenced for a study of cytomegalovirus exposure and HLA in healthy donors. Primers for the PCR totalled 60 Vbeta and 13 Jbeta. Method: immunoSEQ multiplex PCR; TCRdb's copy keeps in-frame clones and lacks some. The sample has over 100,000 clones, roughly 79% seen once. The CDR3 spans 17 residues. The germline V gene has CDR1 MNHEY and CDR2 SMNVEV (reference sequence). V lost 1 base, J lost 5 bases, and 14 bases stayed unmatched. The sequenced sample consisted of PBMCs. The chain is built from TRBV27 and TRBJ2-7; 7 bases match TRBD2. The sequence was obtained from a woman aged 25 to 45 in good health and CMV-seronegative. CDR3 in amino acids: CASSLWAVVERGNEQYF. Here the CDR3 DNA reads TGTGCCAGCAGTTTATGGGCTGTCGTGGAGCGGGGTAACGAGCAGTACTTC.